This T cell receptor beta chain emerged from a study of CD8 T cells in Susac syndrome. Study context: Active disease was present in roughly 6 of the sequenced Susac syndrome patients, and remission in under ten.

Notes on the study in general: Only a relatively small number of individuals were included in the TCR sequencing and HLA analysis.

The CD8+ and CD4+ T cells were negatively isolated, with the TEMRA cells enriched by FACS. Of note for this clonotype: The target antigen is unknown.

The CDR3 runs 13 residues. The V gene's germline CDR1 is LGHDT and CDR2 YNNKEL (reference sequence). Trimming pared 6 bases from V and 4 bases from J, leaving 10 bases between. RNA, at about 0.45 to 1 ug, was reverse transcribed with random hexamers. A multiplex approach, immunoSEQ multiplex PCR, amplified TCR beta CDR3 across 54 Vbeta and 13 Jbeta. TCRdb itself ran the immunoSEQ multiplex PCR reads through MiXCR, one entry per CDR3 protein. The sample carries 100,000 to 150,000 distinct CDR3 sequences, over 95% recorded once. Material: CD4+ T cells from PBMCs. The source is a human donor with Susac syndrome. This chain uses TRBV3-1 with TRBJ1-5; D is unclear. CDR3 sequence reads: CASSQTRNQPQHF. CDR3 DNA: TGTGCCAGCAGTCAGACACGGAATCAGCCCCAGCATTTT.